This TCR beta chain was identified during a study of T-cell memory formation after mild COVID-19. Study findings and constraints: Contracting clones, day 15 to 85, had balanced CD4/CD8, and later expanders favored CD4+.

This clonotype is medium-sized. Its antigen is unknown. Using constant-segment primers, 5'RACE produced TCR alpha and TCR beta cDNA libraries carrying sample barcodes and UMIs. TCRdb re-called the 5' RACE reads through MiXCR, storing one row per CDR3 protein. Altogether roughly 42,000 distinct CDR3 sequences are present, under 7.5% being singletons, with the ten largest covering approximately 1.5%. Trimming took 0 bases from V and 7 from J, leaving 10 bases between them. The V gene's germline CDR1 is SGHRS and CDR2 YFSETQ. The CDR3 runs 13 residues. The sequencing sample was made of PBMCs or a T cell subset sorted from them (not recorded which). This sequence joins TRBV5-1 and TRBJ2-5; D is perhaps TRBD1 (5 bases). This receptor was identified in a man between 18 and 35 years old who had mild COVID-19 (a few samples of this study predate the infection). Cell type and time point are not known. CDR3 sequence reads: CASSLDLQGTQYF. The CDR3 bases are TGCGCCAGCAGCTTGGACCTGCAGGGGACCCAGTACTTC.